This is a list of T cell receptor beta chains from one sample in a study of healthy donors' naive CD4 and CD8 T cells. TCRdb re-called the reads with MiXCR, one entry per CDR3 protein. The sample yields approximately 180,000 distinct CDR3 sequences, over 60% seen once. The sequencing input was naive CD4+ and CD8+ T cells sorted from blood, pooled from several donors. Receptor source: a pool of human donors in good health; the sample pools cells from several healthy donors. Both conserved end residues are part of each CDR3. The D gene is left open where the match is weak. Size values are once, few and many counts, or a class for expanded clones, and some rows have none.

TRBD1	once	15	TRBV19	TRBJ2-3	CASSPGTAGTDTQYF	TGTGCCAGTAGCCCCGGGACAGCTGGCACAGATACGCAGTATTTT
.	.	13	TRBV6-2/TRBV6-3	TRBJ1-2	CASTAGANYGYTF	TGTGCCAGCACCGCGGGGGCTAACTATGGCTACACCTTC
TRBD1	.	15	TRBV10-2	TRBJ1-1	CASRPNRDRGTEAFF	TGTGCCAGCAGACCTAACCGGGACAGGGGCACTGAAGCTTTCTTT
TRBD1	once	15	TRBV6-5	TRBJ2-1	CASSFGTGILAEQFF	TGTGCCAGCAGCTTCGGGACAGGGATCTTGGCTGAGCAGTTCTTC
.	.	14	TRBV27	TRBJ2-3	CASSTAINTDTQYF	TGTGCCAGCTCGACAGCGATAAACACAGATACGCAGTATTTT
.	once	13	TRBV29-1	TRBJ1-2	CSVPGHAVDGYTF	TGCAGCGTCCCAGGACATGCGGTCGACGGCTACACCTTC
.	once	14	TRBV21-1	TRBJ2-7	CASSKSGRTYEQYF	TGTGCCAGCAGCAAATCGGGCAGGACCTACGAGCAGTACTTC
.	.	10	TRBV29-1	TRBJ2-7	CSVLDSEQYF	TGCAGCGTTCTAGACAGCGAGCAGTACTTC
.	.	13	TRBV20-1	TRBJ2-5	CSANIAPLETQYF	TGCAGTGCCAACATAGCCCCACTGGAGACCCAGTACTTC
.	.	13	TRBV6-5	TRBJ1-1	CASGGTAYTEAFF	TGTGCCAGCGGAGGGACGGCATACACTGAAGCTTTCTTT
.	.	13	TRBV24-1	TRBJ1-2	CATSDSGYYGYTF	TGTGCCACCAGTGATTCCGGGTATTATGGCTACACCTTC
TRBD2	.	19	TRBV10-3	TRBJ2-5	CAISERRNRRAGGQETQYF	TGTGCCATCAGTGAGAGAAGGAATCGGCGAGCGGGAGGTCAAGAGACCCAGTACTTC
.	.	15	TRBV5-5	TRBJ2-5	CASSWPGHDQETQYF	TGTGCCAGCAGCTGGCCTGGGCACGACCAAGAGACCCAGTACTTC
.	.	13	TRBV20-1	TRBJ1-1	CSARGPGSTEAFF	TGCAGTGCTAGGGGGCCGGGATCCACTGAAGCTTTCTTT
.	once	13	TRBV27	TRBJ2-3	CASSSILAPTQYF	TGTGCCAGCAGCTCTATCCTGGCACCGACGCAGTATTTT
.	.	12	TRBV29-1	TRBJ1-1	CSVEEGEPEAFF	TGCAGCGTTGAAGAGGGAGAACCCGAAGCTTTCTTT
.	few	15	TRBV29-1	TRBJ2-1	CSVDEGLTGHNEQFF	TGCAGCGTTGATGAGGGACTCACGGGCCACAATGAGCAGTTCTTC
.	.	16	TRBV23-1	TRBJ2-1	CASTQIRGGLYNEQFF	TGCGCCAGCACCCAAATTCGGGGCGGGCTCTACAATGAGCAGTTCTTC
TRBD1	.	11	TRBV29-1	TRBJ2-1	CSVRQGVEQSF	TGCAGCGTTCGGCAGGGGGTTGAGCAGTCCTTC
.	.	14	TRBV18	TRBJ1-4	CASSPQGQEEKLFF	TGTGCCAGCTCACCCCAGGGGCAGGAGGAAAAACTGTTTTTT
.	.	13	TRBV6-5	TRBJ2-3	CASGSGDPDTQYF	TGTGCCAGTGGATCGGGGGATCCAGATACGCAGTATTTT
TRBD2	many	14	TRBV30	TRBJ2-7	CAWRLAGGRLEQYF	TGTGCCTGGAGACTAGCGGGAGGGCGGCTCGAGCAGTACTTC
TRBD1	.	14	TRBV11-2	TRBJ1-2	CASSSNLDRTGQSF	TGTGCCAGCAGCTCCAACCTTGATAGGACAGGCCAGTCCTTC
.	.	15	TRBV18	TRBJ2-1	CASSPESEGYNEQFF	TGTGCCAGCTCACCAGAGTCCGAGGGTTACAATGAGCAGTTCTTC
.	.	15	TRBV30	TRBJ2-6	CAWSVSLGGANVLTF	TGTGCCTGGAGTGTATCGCTGGGAGGGGCCAACGTCCTGACTTTC
.	.	17	TRBV29-1	TRBJ2-3	CSVTGTNEWVSTDTQYF	TGCAGCGTCACCGGGACCAACGAGTGGGTTAGCACAGATACGCAGTATTTT
.	.	15	TRBV5-1	TRBJ2-3	CASSVSPRATDTQYF	TGCGCCAGCAGTGTATCTCCACGGGCCACAGATACGCAGTATTTT
.	once	16	TRBV6-1	TRBJ2-2	CAILQNDREDTGELFF	TGTGCCATCCTCCAAAACGACAGGGAGGACACCGGGGAGCTGTTTTTT
.	few	11	TRBV27	TRBJ2-5	CASSWGETQYF	TGTGCCAGCAGCTGGGGAGAGACCCAGTACTTC
TRBD1	.	16	TRBV6-6	TRBJ2-5	CASSYSPGQGIETQYF	TGTGCCAGCAGTTACTCACCGGGACAGGGAATCGAGACCCAGTACTTC
TRBD2	.	13	TRBV29-1	TRBJ2-1	CSEREGSYNEQFF	TGCAGCGAACGGGAGGGGTCCTACAATGAGCAGTTCTTC
.	.	9	TRBV11-2	TRBJ1-1	CASSLDRPF	TGTGCCAGCAGCTTAGACAGACCCTTT
TRBD2	few	16	TRBV5-6	TRBJ2-1	CASSLVNSGAGNEQFF	TGTGCCAGCAGCTTGGTAAATAGCGGAGCGGGGAATGAGCAGTTCTTC
.	.	14	TRBV29-1	TRBJ2-3	CSVGQTINTDTQYF	TGCAGCGTTGGACAGACGATTAACACAGATACGCAGTATTTT
TRBD2	.	14	TRBV11-1	TRBJ2-1	CASSSSGVYNEQFF	TGTGCCAGCAGTTCTAGCGGGGTCTACAATGAGCAGTTCTTC
.	.	16	TRBV29-1	TRBJ2-3	CSVEDLGAASTDTQYF	TGCAGCGTTGAGGATTTAGGAGCCGCTAGCACAGATACGCAGTATTTT
.	.	15	TRBV29-1	TRBJ2-3	CSVDNRAGKTDTQYF	TGCAGCGTTGATAACAGGGCTGGTAAGACAGATACGCAGTATTTT
.	few	8	TRBV29-1	TRBJ1-1	CSVPEAFF	TGCAGCGTACCCGAAGCTTTCTTT
TRBD2	few	17	TRBV5-4	TRBJ2-1	CASSLGLAGSSYNEQFF	TGTGCCAGCAGCCTGGGACTAGCGGGCAGCTCCTACAATGAGCAGTTCTTC
.	.	14	TRBV6-2/TRBV6-3	TRBJ2-3	CASSPVSSTDTQYF	TGTGCCAGCAGCCCCGTGTCCAGCACAGATACGCAGTATTTT
TRBD1	.	17	TRBV5-4	TRBJ2-5	CASSGSTTGTGKETQYF	TGTGCCAGCAGCGGAAGCACAACCGGGACAGGGAAAGAGACCCAGTACTTC
.	.	12	TRBV29-1	TRBJ1-2	CSVTGTNYGYTF	TGCAGCGTTACCGGGACAAACTATGGCTACACCTTC
.	.	16	TRBV4-3	TRBJ2-1	CASSPHDSSAYNEQFF	TGCGCCAGCAGCCCGCACGACTCTAGCGCCTACAATGAGCAGTTCTTC
TRBD2	.	15	TRBV2	TRBJ2-1	CASSVQGLVMNEQFF	TGTGCCAGCAGTGTGCAGGGACTAGTGATGAATGAGCAGTTCTTC
.	.	12	TRBV24-1	TRBJ2-1	CATSEAYNEQFF	TGTGCCACCAGTGAAGCTTACAATGAGCAGTTCTTC
.	.	15	TRBV6-5	TRBJ2-3	CASSPRVVSTDTQYF	TGTGCCAGCAGTCCAAGAGTAGTAAGCACAGATACGCAGTATTTT
.	.	17	TRBV29-1	TRBJ2-1	CSVVGGIVLSSYNEQFF	TGCAGCGTTGTCGGCGGGATCGTCCTTAGCTCCTACAATGAGCAGTTCTTC
.	.	10	TRBV29-1	TRBJ1-2	CSVEKLGYTF	TGCAGCGTTGAAAAACTCGGCTACACCTTC
.	.	13	TRBV5-4	TRBJ1-2	CASSQSVAAGYTF	TGTGCCAGCAGCCAATCGGTCGCAGCGGGCTACACCTTC
.	.	12	TRBV30	TRBJ2-1	CAWSPDSREQFF	TGTGCCTGGAGTCCGGACAGTCGGGAGCAGTTCTTC